This TCR beta chain was sequenced in a study of cytomegalovirus exposure and HLA in healthy donors. The protocol was immunoSEQ multiplex PCR, while the TCRdb copy is restricted to in-frame clones and leaves out a portion. The profile covers over 70,000 clones, with around 94% appearing a single time and about 0.6% taken by the ten largest. The germline V gene has CDR1 SEHNR and CDR2 FQNEAQ (reference sequence). This CDR3 is built from 16 residues. The V and J ends lost 4 bases and 0 bases, in that order; junction bases with no gene match: 3. The sequence was collected from a woman between 18 and 29 years old in good health and CMV-seronegative. The chain carries TRBV7-9 and TRBJ2-3, with TRBD1 matching over 11 bases. Sequencing was done on a sample of PBMCs. CDR3 nucleotides: TGTGCCAGCAGCTCGAGGGACAGGGGGAGCACAGATACGCAGTATTTT. As protein: CASSSRDRGSTDTQYF.